This T cell receptor (beta chain) was documented in a study of T cell responses to AZD1222 COVID-19 vaccine. Study-level findings and limits: Donors were mostly white British, more females; clonal diversity possibly underestimated. All repertoire sampling was performed exclusively after the peak T cell response. Nearly half of spike-specific TCRs reportedly target unmutated variant regions.

The ends lost 2 bases at V and 2 bases at J; junction bases unmatched: 3. The germline gives CDR1 MNHNS, CDR2 SASEGT. The CDR3 runs to 14 residues. Repertoires were generated with immunoSEQ multiplex PCR, while TCRdb's copy carries only in-frame clones and drops some. Among about 180,000 clones listed, more than 80% were seen once. This clone came up once. Its matching antigen is unknown. The TCR comes from an adult in good health. Sequences were derived from peripheral blood, sampled on day 0 of AZD1222 vaccination. V gene TRBV6-1 combines with J gene TRBJ2-7, with TRBD1 matching over 7 bases. In nucleotides, the CDR3 is TGTGCCAGCAGTGAAAGGGGACAGACCTACGAGCAGTACTTC. It yields the protein CASSERGQTYEQYF.